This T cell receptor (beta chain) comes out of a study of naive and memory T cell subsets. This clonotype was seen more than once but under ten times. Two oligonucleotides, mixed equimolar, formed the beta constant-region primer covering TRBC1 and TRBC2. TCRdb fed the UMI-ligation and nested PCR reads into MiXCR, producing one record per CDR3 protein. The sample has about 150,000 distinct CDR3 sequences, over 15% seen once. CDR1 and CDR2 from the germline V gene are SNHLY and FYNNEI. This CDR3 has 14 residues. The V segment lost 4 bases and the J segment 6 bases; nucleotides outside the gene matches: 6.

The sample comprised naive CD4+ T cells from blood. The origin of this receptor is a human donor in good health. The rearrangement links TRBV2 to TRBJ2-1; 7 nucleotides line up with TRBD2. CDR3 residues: CASSVELASNEQFF. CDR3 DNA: TGTGCCAGCAGTGTCGAACTAGCGAGCAATGAGCAGTTCTTC. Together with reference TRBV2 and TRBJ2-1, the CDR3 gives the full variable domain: EPEVTQTPSHQVTQMGQEVILRCVPISNHLYFYWYRQILGQKVEFLVSFYNNEISEKSEIFDDQFSVERPDGSNFTLKIRSTKLEDSAMYFCASSVELASNEQFFGPGTRLTVL.